This entry describes one TCR beta chain. As yet, its antigen is unknown. TCRdb used MiXCR to reprocess the reads, holding one entry per CDR3 protein. The sample includes hundreds of thousands of distinct CDR3 sequences, roughly 36% of them seen just once. V was pared by 2 bases and J by 7 bases, with 15 bases between. Germline-derived CDR1 and CDR2 are SQVTM and ANQGSEA. CDR3 length: 13 amino acids. The data stem from a study of T cell repertoires in cytomegalovirus infection. Study results and caveats: Identification of carriers of CMV plus the relevant HLA was achieved through cumulative public TCR beta family frequency.

The source is a human donor in good health (CMV status not recorded). Some clones in this sample may be carry-over from other donors' samples. The source material was cultured PBMCs, sampled from culture after CMV antigen stimulation. The chain joins TRBV29-1 to TRBJ2-7; tentatively, D is TRBD1 (6 bases). CDR3 sequence reads: CSVEWGRGREQYF. In nucleotides, the CDR3 is TGCAGCGTTGAATGGGGAAGGGGGAGAGAGCAGTACTTC.